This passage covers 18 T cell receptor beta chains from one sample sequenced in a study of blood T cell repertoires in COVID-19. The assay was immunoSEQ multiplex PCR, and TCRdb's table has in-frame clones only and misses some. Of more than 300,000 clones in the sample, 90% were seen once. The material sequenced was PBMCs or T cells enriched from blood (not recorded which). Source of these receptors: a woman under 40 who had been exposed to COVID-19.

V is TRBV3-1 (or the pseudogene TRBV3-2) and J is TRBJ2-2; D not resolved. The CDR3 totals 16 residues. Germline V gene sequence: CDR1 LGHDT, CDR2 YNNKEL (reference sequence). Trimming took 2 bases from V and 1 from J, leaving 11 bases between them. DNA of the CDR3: TGTGCCAGCAGCCAAACCCCGGTCGAGAACACCGGGGAGCTGTTTTTT. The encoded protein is CASSQTPVENTGELFF.

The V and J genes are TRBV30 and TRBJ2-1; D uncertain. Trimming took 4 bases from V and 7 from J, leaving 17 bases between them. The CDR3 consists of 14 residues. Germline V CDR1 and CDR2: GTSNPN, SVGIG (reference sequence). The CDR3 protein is CAWTPSLPGNEQFF. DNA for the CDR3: TGTGCCTGGACCCCCTCCCTCCCCGGGAATGAGCAGTTCTTC.

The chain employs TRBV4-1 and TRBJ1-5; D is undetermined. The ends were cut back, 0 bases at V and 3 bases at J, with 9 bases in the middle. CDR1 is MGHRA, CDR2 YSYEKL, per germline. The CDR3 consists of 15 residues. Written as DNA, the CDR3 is TGCGCCAGCAGCCAAGAGCTGAGGAACAATCAGCCCCAGCATTTT. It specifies CASSQELRNNQPQHF.

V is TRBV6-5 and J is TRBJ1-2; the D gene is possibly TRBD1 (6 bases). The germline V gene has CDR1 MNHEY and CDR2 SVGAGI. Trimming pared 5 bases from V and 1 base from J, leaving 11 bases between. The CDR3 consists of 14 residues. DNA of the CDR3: TGTGCCAGCAGTCAGACAGGAGTTAACTATGGCTACACCTTC. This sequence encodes CASSQTGVNYGYTF.

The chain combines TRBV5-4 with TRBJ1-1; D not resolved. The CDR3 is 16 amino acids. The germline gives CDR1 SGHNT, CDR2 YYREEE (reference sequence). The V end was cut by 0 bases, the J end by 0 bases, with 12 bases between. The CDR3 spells CASSLGAPGLNTEAFF. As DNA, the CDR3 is TGTGCCAGCAGCTTGGGGGCGCCCGGTTTGAACACTGAAGCTTTCTTT.

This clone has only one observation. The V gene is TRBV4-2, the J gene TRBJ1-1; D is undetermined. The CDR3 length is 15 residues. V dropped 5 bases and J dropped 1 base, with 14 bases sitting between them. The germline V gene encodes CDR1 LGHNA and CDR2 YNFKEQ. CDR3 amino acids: CASSYTETTNTEAFF. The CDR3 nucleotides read TGTGCCAGCAGCTACACCGAAACAACGAACACTGAAGCTTTCTTT.

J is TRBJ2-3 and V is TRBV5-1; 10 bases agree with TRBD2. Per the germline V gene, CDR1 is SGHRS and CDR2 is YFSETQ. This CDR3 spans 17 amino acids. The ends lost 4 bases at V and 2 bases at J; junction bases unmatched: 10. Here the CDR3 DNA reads TGCGCCAGCAGCGGGGTTACTAGCGGGGCTTCCACAGATACGCAGTATTTT. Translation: CASSGVTSGASTDTQYF.

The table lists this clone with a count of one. The CDR3, as DNA: TGTGCCAGCAGCGTAGCGGCAGGGCCCAATCAGCCCCAGCATTTT. It is translated as CASSVAAGPNQPQHF. This rearrangement joins TRBV9 to TRBJ1-5; the D gene is possibly TRBD1 (5 bases). Germline V gives CDR1 SGDLS, CDR2 YYNGEE. The CDR3 spans 15 residues. V was pared by 0 bases and J by 3 bases, with 10 bases between.

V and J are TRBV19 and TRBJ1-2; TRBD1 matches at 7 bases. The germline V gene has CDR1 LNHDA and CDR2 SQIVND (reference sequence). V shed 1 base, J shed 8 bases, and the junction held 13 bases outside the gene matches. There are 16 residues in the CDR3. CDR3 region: CASSIGSGTAPRGYTF. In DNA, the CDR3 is TGTGCCAGTAGTATAGGATCGGGGACAGCTCCCCGGGGCTACACCTTC.

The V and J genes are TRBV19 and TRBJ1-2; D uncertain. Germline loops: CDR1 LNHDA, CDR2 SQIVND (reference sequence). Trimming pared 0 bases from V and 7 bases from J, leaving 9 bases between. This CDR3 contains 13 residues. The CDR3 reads CASSIDTLRGYTF. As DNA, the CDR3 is TGTGCCAGTAGTATAGATACGTTGCGTGGCTACACCTTC.

In nucleotides, the CDR3 is TGTGCCAGCAGTGAGGTTTTGCACAGGGTATACACTGAAGCTTTCTTT. Translated, it gives CASSEVLHRVYTEAFF. The chain links TRBV6-1 to TRBJ1-1; perhaps TRBD1 as D (6 bases). Germline lookup yields CDR1 MNHNS and CDR2 SASEGT. V lost 3 bases and J 3 bases, leaving 17 bases between the germline ends. The CDR3 totals 16 residues.

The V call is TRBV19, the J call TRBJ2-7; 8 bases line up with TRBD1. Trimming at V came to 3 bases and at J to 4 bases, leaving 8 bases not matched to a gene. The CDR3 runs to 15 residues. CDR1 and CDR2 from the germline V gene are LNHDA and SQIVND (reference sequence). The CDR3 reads CASSIFWQGAYEQYF. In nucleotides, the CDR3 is TGTGCCAGTAGTATCTTTTGGCAGGGGGCTTACGAGCAGTACTTC.

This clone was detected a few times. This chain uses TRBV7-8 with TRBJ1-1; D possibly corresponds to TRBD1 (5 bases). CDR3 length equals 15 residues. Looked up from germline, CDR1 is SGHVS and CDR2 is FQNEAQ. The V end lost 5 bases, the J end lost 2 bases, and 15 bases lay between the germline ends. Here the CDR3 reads CASSPRWGENTEAFF. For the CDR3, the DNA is TGTGCCAGCAGCCCCCGTTGGGGGGAAAACACTGAAGCTTTCTTT.

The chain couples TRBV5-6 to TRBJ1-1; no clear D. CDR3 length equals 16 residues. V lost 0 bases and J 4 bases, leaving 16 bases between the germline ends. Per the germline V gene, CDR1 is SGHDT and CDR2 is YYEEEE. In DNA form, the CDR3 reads TGTGCCAGCAGCTTGGGGTTCGGGGTGCATGGCACTGAAGCTTTCTTT. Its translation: CASSLGFGVHGTEAFF.

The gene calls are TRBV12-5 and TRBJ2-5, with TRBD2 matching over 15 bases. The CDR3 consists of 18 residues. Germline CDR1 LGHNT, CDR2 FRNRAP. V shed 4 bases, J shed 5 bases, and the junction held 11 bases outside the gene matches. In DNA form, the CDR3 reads TGTGCTAGTGGTTCAAGAGGAGGACTAGCGGGGGGGATCGAGACCCAGTACTTC. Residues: CASGSRGGLAGGIETQYF.

CDR3 loop: CASSLAQGTGGHETQYF. In DNA form, the CDR3 reads TGTGCCAGCAGCTTAGCGCAGGGGACAGGGGGTCACGAGACCCAGTACTTC. The V gene is TRBV7-2, the J gene TRBJ2-5; 11 bases match TRBD1. Trimming cost V 0 bases and J 5 bases; bases outside gene matches: 8. The CDR3 is made up of 17 amino acids. Per germline, CDR1 SGHTA and CDR2 FQGNSA. The full variable domain, its missing parts supplied by reference TRBV7-2 and TRBJ2-5, is GAGVSQSPSNKVTEKGKDVELRCDPISGHTALYWYRQSLGQGLEFLIYFQGNSAPDKSGLPSDRFSAERTGGSVSTLTIQRTQQEDSAVYLCASSLAQGTGGHETQYFGPGTRLLVL.

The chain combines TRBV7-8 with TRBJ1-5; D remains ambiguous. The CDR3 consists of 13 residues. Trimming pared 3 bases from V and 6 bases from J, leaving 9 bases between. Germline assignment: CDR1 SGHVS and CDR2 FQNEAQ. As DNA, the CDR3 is TGTGCCAGCAGCTTGGCCTTGGCTCAGCCCCAGCATTTT. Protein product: CASSLALAQPQHF. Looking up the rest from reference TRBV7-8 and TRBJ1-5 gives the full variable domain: GAGVSQSPRYKVAKRGQDVALRCDPISGHVSLFWYQQALGQGPEFLTYFQNEAQLDKSGLPSDRFFAERPEGSVSTLKIQRTQQEDSAVYLCASSLALAQPQHFGDGTRLSIL.

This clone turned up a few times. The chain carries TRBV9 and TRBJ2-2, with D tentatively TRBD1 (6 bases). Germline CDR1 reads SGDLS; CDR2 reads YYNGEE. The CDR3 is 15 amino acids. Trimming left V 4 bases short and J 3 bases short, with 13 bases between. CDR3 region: CASSPSDRYTGELFF. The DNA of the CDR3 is TGTGCCAGCAGCCCATCCGACAGGTACACCGGGGAGCTGTTTTTT. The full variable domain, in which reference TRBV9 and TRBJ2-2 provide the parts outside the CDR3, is DSGVTQTPKHLITATGQRVTLRCSPRSGDLSVYWYQQSLDQGLQFLIQYYNGEERAKGNILERFSAQQFPDLHSELNLSSLELGDSALYFCASSPSDRYTGELFFGEGSRLTVL.